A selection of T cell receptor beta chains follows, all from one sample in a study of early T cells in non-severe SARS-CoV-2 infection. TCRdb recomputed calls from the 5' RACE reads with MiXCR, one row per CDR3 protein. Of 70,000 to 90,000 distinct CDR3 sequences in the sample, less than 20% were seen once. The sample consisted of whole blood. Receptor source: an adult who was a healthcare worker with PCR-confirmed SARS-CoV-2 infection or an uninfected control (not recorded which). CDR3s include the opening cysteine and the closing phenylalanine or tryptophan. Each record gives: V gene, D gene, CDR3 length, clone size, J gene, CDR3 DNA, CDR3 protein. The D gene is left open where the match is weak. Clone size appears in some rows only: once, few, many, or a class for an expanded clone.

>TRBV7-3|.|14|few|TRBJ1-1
TGTGCCAGCAGCTCCAGGTCGGGGGGCGCTGAAGCTTTCTTT
CASSSRSGGAEAFF
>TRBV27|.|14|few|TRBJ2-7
TGTGCCAGCAGTTTATCGGGGCAGGGAGACGAGCAGTACTTC
CASSLSGQGDEQYF
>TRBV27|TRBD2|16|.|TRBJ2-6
TGTGCCAGCAAAGGTAGCGGGTTCGCTGGGGCCAACGTCCTGACTTTC
CASKGSGFAGANVLTF
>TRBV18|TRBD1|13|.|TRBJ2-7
TGTGCCAGCGGCCGGGACAGCTCCTACGAGCAGTACTTC
CASGRDSSYEQYF
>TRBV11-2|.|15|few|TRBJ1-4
TGTGCCAGCAGCTCCCCCCGGACAACTAATGAAAAACTGTTTTTT
CASSSPRTTNEKLFF
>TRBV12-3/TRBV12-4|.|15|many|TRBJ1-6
TGTGCCAGCAGTTTAGTTGACGGTTTAAATTCACCCCTCCACTTT
CASSLVDGLNSPLHF
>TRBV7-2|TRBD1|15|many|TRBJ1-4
TGTGCCAGCAGCTCGACAGGGATTGCTAATGAAAAACTGTTTTTT
CASSSTGIANEKLFF
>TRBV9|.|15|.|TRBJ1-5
TGTGCCAGCAACACAGAGGGAAATAGCAATCAGCCCCAGCATTTT
CASNTEGNSNQPQHF
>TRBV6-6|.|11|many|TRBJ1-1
TGTGCCATCTGGGGAGCGGCTGAAGCTTTCTTT
CAIWGAAEAFF
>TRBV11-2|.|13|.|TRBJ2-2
TGTGCCAGCAGCCTCCTCCACACCGGGGAGCTGTTTTTT
CASSLLHTGELFF
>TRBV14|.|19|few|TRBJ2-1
TGTGCCAGCAGCCAAGAGATGATCCCGGTTAGCCGTAAGAGCGATGAGCAGTTCTTC
CASSQEMIPVSRKSDEQFF
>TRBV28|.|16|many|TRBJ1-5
TGTGCCAGCAGTCCCCAACTCTGGTGGGGCGGCCAGCCCCAGCATTTT
CASSPQLWWGGQPQHF
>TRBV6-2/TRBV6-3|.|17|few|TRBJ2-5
TGTGCCAGCAGTTTGTCCCCCCATTGGACCCTCCAAGAGACCCAGTACTTC
CASSLSPHWTLQETQYF
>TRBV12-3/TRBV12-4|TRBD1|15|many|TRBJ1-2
TGTGCCAGCAGTCCTGGGACAGGGAGTAGGTGGGGCTACACCTTC
CASSPGTGSRWGYTF
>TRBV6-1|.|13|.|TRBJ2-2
TGTGCCGCCGGCAATGTCGTATCCGGGGAGCTGTTTTTT
CAAGNVVSGELFF
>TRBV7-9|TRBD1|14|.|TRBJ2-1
TGTGCCAGCCGCCCTGGGACAGGGGACAAGGAGCAGTTCTTC
CASRPGTGDKEQFF